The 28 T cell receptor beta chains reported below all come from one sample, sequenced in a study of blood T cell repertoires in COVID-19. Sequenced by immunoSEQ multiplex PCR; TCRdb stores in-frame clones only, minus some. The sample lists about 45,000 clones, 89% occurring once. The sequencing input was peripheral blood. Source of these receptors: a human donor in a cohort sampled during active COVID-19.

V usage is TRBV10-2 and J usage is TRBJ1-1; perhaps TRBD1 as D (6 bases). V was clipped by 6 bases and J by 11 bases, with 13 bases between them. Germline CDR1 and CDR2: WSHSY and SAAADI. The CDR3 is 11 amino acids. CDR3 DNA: TGCGCCAGCAGGGACAGCCAGCGGGCTTTCTTT. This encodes CASRDSQRAFF.

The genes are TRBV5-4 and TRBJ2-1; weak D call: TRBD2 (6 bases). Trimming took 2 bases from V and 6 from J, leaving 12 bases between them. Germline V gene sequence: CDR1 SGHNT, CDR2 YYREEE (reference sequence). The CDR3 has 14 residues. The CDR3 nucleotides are TGTGCCAGCAGCTTCGGACCGGGGGTCAATGAGCAGTTCTTC. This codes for CASSFGPGVNEQFF.

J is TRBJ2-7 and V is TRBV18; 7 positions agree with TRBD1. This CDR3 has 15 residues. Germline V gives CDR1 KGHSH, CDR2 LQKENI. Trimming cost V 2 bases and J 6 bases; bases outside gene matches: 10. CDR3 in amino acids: CASSPSQGERLEQYF. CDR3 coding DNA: TGTGCCAGCTCACCATCGCAGGGGGAGAGGCTCGAGCAGTACTTC.

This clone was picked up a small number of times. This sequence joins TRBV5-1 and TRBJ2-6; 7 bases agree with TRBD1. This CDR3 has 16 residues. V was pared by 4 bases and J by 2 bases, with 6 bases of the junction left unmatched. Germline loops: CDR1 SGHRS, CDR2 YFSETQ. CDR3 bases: TGCGCCAGCAGCAAATCACAGGGGACTGGGGCCAACGTCCTGACTTTC. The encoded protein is CASSKSQGTGANVLTF.

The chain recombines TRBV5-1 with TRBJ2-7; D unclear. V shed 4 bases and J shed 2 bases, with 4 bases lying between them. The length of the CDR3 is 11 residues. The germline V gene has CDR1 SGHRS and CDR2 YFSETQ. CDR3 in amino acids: CASSDTYEQYF. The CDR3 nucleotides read TGCGCCAGCAGCGACACCTACGAGCAGTACTTC.

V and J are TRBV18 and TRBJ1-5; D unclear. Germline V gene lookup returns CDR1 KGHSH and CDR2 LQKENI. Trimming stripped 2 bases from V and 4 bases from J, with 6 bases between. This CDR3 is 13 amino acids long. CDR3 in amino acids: CASSPFSNQPQHF. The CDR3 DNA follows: TGTGCCAGCTCACCATTTAGTAATCAGCCCCAGCATTTT.

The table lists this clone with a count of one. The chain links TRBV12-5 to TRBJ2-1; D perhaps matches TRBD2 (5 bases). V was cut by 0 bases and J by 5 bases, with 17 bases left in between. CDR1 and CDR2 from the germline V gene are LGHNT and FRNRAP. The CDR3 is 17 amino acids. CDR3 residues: CASGLVLRASGDNEQFF. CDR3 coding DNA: TGTGCTAGTGGTTTGGTCCTGAGGGCTAGTGGGGACAATGAGCAGTTCTTC.

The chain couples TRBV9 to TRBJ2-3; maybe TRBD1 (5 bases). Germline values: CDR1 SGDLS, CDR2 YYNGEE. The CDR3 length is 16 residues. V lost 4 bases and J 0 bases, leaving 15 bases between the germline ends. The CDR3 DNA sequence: TGTGCCAGCAGCCAACGTGACAGCCCTAGCACAGATACGCAGTATTTT. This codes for CASSQRDSPSTDTQYF. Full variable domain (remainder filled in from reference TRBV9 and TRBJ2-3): DSGVTQTPKHLITATGQRVTLRCSPRSGDLSVYWYQQSLDQGLQFLIQYYNGEERAKGNILERFSAQQFPDLHSELNLSSLELGDSALYFCASSQRDSPSTDTQYFGPGTRLTVL.

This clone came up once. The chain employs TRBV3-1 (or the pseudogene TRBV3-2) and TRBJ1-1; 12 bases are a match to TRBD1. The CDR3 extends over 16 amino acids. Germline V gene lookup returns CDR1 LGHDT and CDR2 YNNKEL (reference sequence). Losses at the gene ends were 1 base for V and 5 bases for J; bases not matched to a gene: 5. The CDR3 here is CASSQVGTGGRTEAFF. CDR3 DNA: TGTGCCAGCAGCCAAGTGGGGACAGGGGGCCGAACTGAAGCTTTCTTT.

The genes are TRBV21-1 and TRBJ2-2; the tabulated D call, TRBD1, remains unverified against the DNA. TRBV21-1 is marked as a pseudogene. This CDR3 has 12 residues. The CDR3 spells CASSRGTGELFF. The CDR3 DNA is TGTGCCAGCAGTAGGGGTACCGGGGAGCTGTTTTTT.

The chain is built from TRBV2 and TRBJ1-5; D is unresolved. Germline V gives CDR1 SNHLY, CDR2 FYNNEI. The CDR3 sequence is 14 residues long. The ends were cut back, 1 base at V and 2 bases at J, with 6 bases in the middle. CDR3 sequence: CASSEGRGNQPQHF. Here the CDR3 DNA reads TGTGCCAGCAGTGAAGGGAGGGGCAATCAGCCCCAGCATTTT.

DNA for the CDR3: TGTGCCAGCAGTTTACTCACAGGGGGCCTAGTGGGAGAGACCCAGTACTTC. This codes for CASSLLTGGLVGETQYF. This rearrangement joins TRBV27 to TRBJ2-5; 9 bases map to TRBD1. V lost 2 bases, J lost 4 bases, and 11 bases stayed unmatched. From germline, CDR1 is MNHEY and CDR2 SMNVEV (reference sequence). This CDR3 comprises 17 residues.

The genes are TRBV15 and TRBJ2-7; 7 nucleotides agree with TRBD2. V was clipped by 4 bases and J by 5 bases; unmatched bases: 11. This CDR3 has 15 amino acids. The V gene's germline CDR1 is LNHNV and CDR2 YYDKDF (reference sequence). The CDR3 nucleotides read TGTGCCACCAGCACCGACGTGCGGGAGTACGACGAGCAGTACTTC. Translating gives CATSTDVREYDEQYF.

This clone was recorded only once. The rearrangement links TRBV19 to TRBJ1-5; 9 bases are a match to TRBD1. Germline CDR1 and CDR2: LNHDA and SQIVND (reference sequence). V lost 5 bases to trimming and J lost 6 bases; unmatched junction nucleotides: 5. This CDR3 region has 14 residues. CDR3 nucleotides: TGTGCCAGTAGTCCTGGACAGGGGAGTCAGCCCCAGCATTTT. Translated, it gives CASSPGQGSQPQHF.

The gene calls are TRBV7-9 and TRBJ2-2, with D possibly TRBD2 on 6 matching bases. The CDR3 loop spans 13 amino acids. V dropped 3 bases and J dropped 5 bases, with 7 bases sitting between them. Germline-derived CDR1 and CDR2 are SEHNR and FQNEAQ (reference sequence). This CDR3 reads CASSLRGTGELFF. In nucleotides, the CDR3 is TGTGCCAGCAGCTTGCGGGGAACCGGGGAGCTGTTTTTT.

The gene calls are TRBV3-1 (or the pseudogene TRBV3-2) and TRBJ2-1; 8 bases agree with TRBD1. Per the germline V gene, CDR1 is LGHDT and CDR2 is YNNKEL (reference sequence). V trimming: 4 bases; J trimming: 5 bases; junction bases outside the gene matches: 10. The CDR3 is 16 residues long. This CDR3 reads CASSRVQGEGHNEQFF. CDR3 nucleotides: TGTGCCAGCAGCCGAGTACAGGGGGAAGGGCACAATGAGCAGTTCTTC.

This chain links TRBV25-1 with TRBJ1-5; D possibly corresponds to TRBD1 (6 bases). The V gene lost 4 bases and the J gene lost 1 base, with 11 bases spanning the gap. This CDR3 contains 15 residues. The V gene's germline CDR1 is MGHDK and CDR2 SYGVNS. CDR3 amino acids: CASSGFTGSNQPQHF. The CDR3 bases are TGTGCCAGCAGTGGATTCACAGGGAGCAATCAGCCCCAGCATTTT. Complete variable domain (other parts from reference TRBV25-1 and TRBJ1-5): EADIYQTPRYLVIGTGKKITLECSQTMGHDKMYWYQQDPGMELHLIHYSYGVNSTEKGDLSSESTVSRIRTEHFPLTLESARPSHTSQYLCASSGFTGSNQPQHFGDGTRLSIL.

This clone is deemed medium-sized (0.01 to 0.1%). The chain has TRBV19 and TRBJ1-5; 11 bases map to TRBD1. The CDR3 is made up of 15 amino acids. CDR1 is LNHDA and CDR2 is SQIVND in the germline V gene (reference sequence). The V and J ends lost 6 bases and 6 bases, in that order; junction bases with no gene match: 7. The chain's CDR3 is CASRGQGDVGQPQHF. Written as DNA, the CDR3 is TGTGCCAGTAGGGGACAGGGGGACGTTGGTCAGCCCCAGCATTTT. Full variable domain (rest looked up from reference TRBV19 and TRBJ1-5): DGGITQSPKYLFRKEGQNVTLSCEQNLNHDAMYWYRQDPGQGLRLIYYSQIVNDFQKGDIAEGYSVSREKKESFPLTVTSAQKNPTAFYLCASRGQGDVGQPQHFGDGTRLSIL.

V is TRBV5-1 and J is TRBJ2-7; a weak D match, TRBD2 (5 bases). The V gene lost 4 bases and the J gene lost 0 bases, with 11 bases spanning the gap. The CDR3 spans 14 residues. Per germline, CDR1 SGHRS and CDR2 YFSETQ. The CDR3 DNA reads TGCGCCAGCAGCGCCAGCGGTTTCTCCTACGAGCAGTACTTC. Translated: CASSASGFSYEQYF.

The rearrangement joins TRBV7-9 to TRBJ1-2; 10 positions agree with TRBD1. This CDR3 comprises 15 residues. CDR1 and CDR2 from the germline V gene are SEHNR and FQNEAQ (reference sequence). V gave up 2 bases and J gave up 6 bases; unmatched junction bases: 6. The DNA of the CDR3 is TGTGCCAGCAGCTTATTGAAGGACAGGGGGAATGGCTACACCTTC. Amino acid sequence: CASSLLKDRGNGYTF.

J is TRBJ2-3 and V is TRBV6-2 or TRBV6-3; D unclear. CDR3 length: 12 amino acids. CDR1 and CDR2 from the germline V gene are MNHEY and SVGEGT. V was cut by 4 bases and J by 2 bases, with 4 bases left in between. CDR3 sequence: CASSFFTDTQYF. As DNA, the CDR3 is TGTGCCAGCAGTTTCTTCACAGATACGCAGTATTTT.

The DNA of the CDR3 is TGCGCCAGCAGCCAAGCGGGAGGGGGACTCACAGATACGCAGTATTTT. It codes for CASSQAGGGLTDTQYF. V is TRBV4-1 and J is TRBJ2-3, with 8 bases lining up with TRBD2. This CDR3 contains 16 residues. The junction had 5 bases not matched to a gene; V was cut back by 1 base and J by 2 bases. The germline gives CDR1 MGHRA, CDR2 YSYEKL.

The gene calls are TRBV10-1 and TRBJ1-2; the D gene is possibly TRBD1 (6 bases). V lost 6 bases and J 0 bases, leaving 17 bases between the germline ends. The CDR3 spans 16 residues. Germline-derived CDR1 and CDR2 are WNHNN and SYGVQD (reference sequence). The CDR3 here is CASRIRQADSNYGYTF. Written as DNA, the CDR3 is TGCGCCAGCAGAATCAGACAGGCCGATTCTAACTATGGCTACACCTTC.

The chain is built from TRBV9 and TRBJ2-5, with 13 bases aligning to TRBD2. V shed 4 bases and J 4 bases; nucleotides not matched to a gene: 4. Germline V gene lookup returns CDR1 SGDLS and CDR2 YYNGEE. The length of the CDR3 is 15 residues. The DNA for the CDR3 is TGTGCCAGCAGCCGGACTAGCGGGAGCACAGAGACCCAGTACTTC. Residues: CASSRTSGSTETQYF.

The CDR3 reads CASSRGGEGEKLFF. For the CDR3, the DNA is TGCGCCAGCAGCCGTGGGGGCGAGGGTGAAAAACTGTTTTTT. V is TRBV4-3 and J is TRBJ1-4, with D perhaps TRBD1 (6 bases). Trimming left V 4 bases short and J 7 bases short, with 13 bases between. CDR1 is LGHNA, CDR2 YSLEER, per germline. The CDR3 extends over 14 amino acids.

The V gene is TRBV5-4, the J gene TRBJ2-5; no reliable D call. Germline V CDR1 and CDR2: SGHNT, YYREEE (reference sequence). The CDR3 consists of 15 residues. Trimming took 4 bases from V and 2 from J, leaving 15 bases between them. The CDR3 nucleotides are TGTGCCAGCAGCCCGCGCCCCGCGGTACAAGAGACCCAGTACTTC. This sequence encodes CASSPRPAVQETQYF.

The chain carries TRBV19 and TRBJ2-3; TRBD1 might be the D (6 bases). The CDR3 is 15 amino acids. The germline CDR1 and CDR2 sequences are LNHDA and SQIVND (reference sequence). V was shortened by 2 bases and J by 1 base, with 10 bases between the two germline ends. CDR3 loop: CASSIQGFGTDTQYF. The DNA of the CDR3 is TGTGCCAGTAGTATACAGGGGTTTGGCACAGATACGCAGTATTTT.

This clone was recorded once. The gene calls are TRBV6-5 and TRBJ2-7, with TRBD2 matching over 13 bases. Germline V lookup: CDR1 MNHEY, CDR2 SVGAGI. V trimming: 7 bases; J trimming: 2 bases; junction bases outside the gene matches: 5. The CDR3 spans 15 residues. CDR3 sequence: CASIRLAGGTYEQYF. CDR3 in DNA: TGTGCCAGCATTCGACTAGCGGGGGGAACCTACGAGCAGTACTTC.